The entry below describes one T cell receptor beta chain. This entry is derived from a study of blood T cell repertoires in COVID-19. Overall study context: Samples of COVID-19 (acute and convalescent) were obtained from the United States, Italy and Spain.

The V end was cut by 6 bases, the J end by 0 bases, with 8 bases between. The CDR3 runs to 14 residues. The germline V gene encodes CDR1 MNHEY and CDR2 SVGAGI. The authors' processing: Quantification of nucleated cells was approximated via reference gene primer amplification. The method was immunoSEQ multiplex PCR; TCRdb's version includes in-frame clones alone and lacks a portion of them. That table is the source of V, J and clone size, and D and trimming were worked out from the DNA. The table has about 170,000 clones, around 90% seen once. This TCR was sampled from a man aged 50-59 years who had recovered from COVID-19. The chain uses TRBV6-5 and TRBJ1-4; D gene ambiguous. The sequenced sample consisted of peripheral blood. CDR3 in amino acids: CASSYISTNEKLFF. CDR3 in DNA: TGTGCCAGCAGCTACATCTCAACTAATGAAAAACTGTTTTTT.